Presented here are 22 T cell receptor beta chains from one specimen sequenced in a study of T cell responses to AZD1222 COVID-19 vaccine. Produced via immunoSEQ multiplex PCR; TCRdb's table is partial and in-frame only. The data show fewer than 150,000 clones, about nine tenths seen once. The sequenced sample was peripheral blood, obtained on day 0 of AZD1222 vaccination. The receptors shown here come from an adult in good health.

This chain joins TRBV10-1 and TRBJ2-7, with TRBD1 as a possible D gene (5 bases). V dropped 0 bases and J dropped 0 bases, with 9 bases sitting between them. The germline V gene encodes CDR1 WNHNN and CDR2 SYGVQD (reference sequence). The CDR3 is 15 residues long. In DNA form, the CDR3 reads TGCGCCAGCAGTGAGTCCACAGGTAACTCCTACGAGCAGTACTTC. Translated: CASSESTGNSYEQYF.

The V and J genes are TRBV7-9 and TRBJ1-2; D gene uncertain. The CDR3 is 13 residues long. V was cut by 5 bases and J by 8 bases, with 15 bases left in between. From germline, CDR1 is SEHNR and CDR2 FQNEAQ (reference sequence). The CDR3 sequence: CASSPIETAGYTF. Written as DNA, the CDR3 is TGTGCCAGCAGCCCGATCGAGACGGCCGGCTACACCTTC.

The CDR3 nucleotides read TGCAGCGCAAGCACCGGGACAGGGGCCACCGGGGAGCTGTTTTTT. Amino acid sequence: CSASTGTGATGELFF. This chain joins TRBV29-1 and TRBJ2-2; 10 positions agree with TRBD1. Germline V lookup: CDR1 SQVTM, CDR2 ANQGSEA. The CDR3 is made up of 15 amino acids. The junction had 9 bases not matched to a gene; V was cut back by 7 bases and J by 4 bases.

This CDR3 reads CASSLEGTSDIHEQFF. As DNA, the CDR3 is TGCGCCAGCAGCTTGGAAGGGACTAGCGATATCCATGAGCAGTTCTTC. J is TRBJ2-1 and V is TRBV5-1; 10 bases are a match to TRBD2. The CDR3 spans 16 residues. The junction had 8 bases not matched to a gene; V was cut back by 0 bases and J by 8 bases. The germline V gene encodes CDR1 SGHRS and CDR2 YFSETQ.

This sequence joins TRBV30 and TRBJ2-2, with TRBD2 matching 8 bases. There are 15 residues in the CDR3. The ends lost 0 bases at V and 4 bases at J; junction bases unmatched: 4. From germline, CDR1 is GTSNPN and CDR2 SVGIG (reference sequence). The CDR3 spells CAWSVGLAGTGELFF. CDR3 nucleotides: TGTGCCTGGAGTGTAGGGCTAGCGGGCACCGGGGAGCTGTTTTTT. The full variable domain, its missing parts supplied by reference TRBV30 and TRBJ2-2, is SQTIHQWPATLVQPVGSPLSLECTVEGTSNPNLYWYRQAAGRGLQLLFYSVGIGQISSEVPQNLSASRPQDRQFILSSKKLLLSDSGFYLCAWSVGLAGTGELFFGEGSRLTVL.

The chain joins TRBV5-1 to TRBJ1-2; no clear D gene. V gave up 5 bases and J gave up 8 bases, with 16 bases separating them. This CDR3 comprises 13 residues. Per the germline V gene, CDR1 is SGHRS and CDR2 is YFSETQ. The DNA of the CDR3 is TGCGCCAGCAGACTCGCGGAAGATGCCGGCTACACCTTC. This codes for CASRLAEDAGYTF.

The rearrangement joins TRBV5-1 to TRBJ2-4; maybe TRBD1 (5 bases). The germline gives CDR1 SGHRS, CDR2 YFSETQ. This CDR3 is 15 amino acids long. The germline V and J ends were trimmed by 4 bases and 0 bases, with 11 bases remaining between them. The CDR3 loop reads CASSPTTVAKNIQYF. In DNA form, the CDR3 reads TGCGCCAGCAGCCCGACGACAGTAGCCAAAAACATTCAGTACTTC.

The chain links TRBV18 to TRBJ1-1, with D possibly TRBD1 on 6 matching bases. The germline V gene encodes CDR1 KGHSH and CDR2 LQKENI. Trimming pared 4 bases from V and 3 bases from J, leaving 12 bases between. This CDR3 is 14 amino acids long. CDR3 DNA sequence: TGTGCCAGCTCACGAGGAAGGGGGGACACTGAAGCTTTCTTT. Its protein product is CASSRGRGDTEAFF.

The chain carries TRBV20-1 and TRBJ1-1; no clear D. Germline CDR1 and CDR2: DFQATT and SNEGSKA (reference sequence). This CDR3 spans 11 amino acids. The V and J ends lost 6 bases and 6 bases respectively, with 11 bases between them. The CDR3 protein is CSAWKNPEAFF. The CDR3, as DNA: TGCAGTGCGTGGAAAAACCCTGAAGCTTTCTTT.

This chain connects TRBV3-1 (or the pseudogene TRBV3-2) to TRBJ2-1; possibly TRBD2 for D (6 bases). The V gene lost 4 bases and the J gene lost 0 bases, with 16 bases spanning the gap. The CDR3 spans 17 residues. Germline CDR1 and CDR2: LGHDT and YNNKEL (reference sequence). The DNA for the CDR3 is TGTGCCAGCAGCCTAGCGGAGATCTTTAGCTCCTACAATGAGCAGTTCTTC. Protein product: CASSLAEIFSSYNEQFF.

The J gene is TRBJ1-6, the V gene TRBV5-4, with TRBD1 matching 7 bases. CDR3 length: 14 residues. Trimming removed 4 bases from V and 7 bases from J; junction bases left unmatched: 5. Germline CDR1 reads SGHNT; CDR2 reads YYREEE (reference sequence). CDR3 protein: CASSAPGQNSPLHF. In DNA form, the CDR3 reads TGTGCCAGCAGCGCCCCGGGACAGAATTCACCCCTCCACTTT.

The V and J genes are TRBV5-1 and TRBJ1-1; the D is unclear. Between the trimmed V and J ends, which lost 4 bases and 5 bases, there was a span of 12 bases. CDR3 size: 13 residues. Germline V gene sequence: CDR1 SGHRS, CDR2 YFSETQ. The CDR3 nucleotides are TGCGCCAGCAGCCCCCGTGGAGAGACTGAAGCTTTCTTT. This gives the protein CASSPRGETEAFF. The variable domain in full, completed from reference TRBV5-1 and TRBJ1-1, reads KAGVTQTPRYLIKTRGQQVTLSCSPISGHRSVSWYQQTPGQGLQFLFEYFSETQRNKGNFPGRFSGRQFSNSRSEMNVSTLELGDSALYLCASSPRGETEAFFGQGTRLTVV.

V usage is TRBV4-1 and J usage is TRBJ1-2; 9 bases match TRBD1. The V gene end was trimmed by 4 bases and the J gene end by 3 bases; junction bases not matched to a gene: 15. The CDR3 extends over 18 amino acids. The germline CDR1 and CDR2 sequences are MGHRA and YSYEKL. CDR3: CASSPIRLRDRDHYGYTF. The CDR3 DNA sequence: TGCGCCAGCAGCCCAATACGCCTACGGGACAGGGACCACTATGGCTACACCTTC.

The chain combines TRBV19 with TRBJ2-2, with TRBD2 identical over 8 bases. The germline V gene has CDR1 LNHDA and CDR2 SQIVND (reference sequence). The CDR3 runs 17 residues. V shed 4 bases and J 6 bases; nucleotides not matched to a gene: 13. The CDR3 protein is CASSTPVSGVGAGELFF. The CDR3 nucleotides read TGTGCCAGTAGTACACCCGTTAGCGGGGTTGGTGCCGGGGAGCTGTTTTTT.

The chain couples TRBV2 to TRBJ2-3; TRBD2 matches at 8 bases. This CDR3 is 12 amino acids long. CDR1 is SNHLY and CDR2 is FYNNEI in the germline V gene. V lost 5 bases and J lost 13; bases outside the gene matches: 8. CDR3 sequence: CASSTPGGVKYF. CDR3 nucleotide sequence: TGTGCCAGCAGTACCCCCGGGGGGGTCAAGTATTTT.

The rearrangement uses TRBV7-9 and TRBJ1-1; TRBD1 matches at 8 bases. The CDR3 sequence is 16 residues long. Trimming cost V 5 bases and J 2 bases; bases outside gene matches: 10. From germline, CDR1 is SEHNR and CDR2 FQNEAQ (reference sequence). CDR3 sequence: CASSRTAGQGNTEAFF. The CDR3 region has the DNA TGTGCCAGCAGCCGGACCGCTGGACAGGGCAACACTGAAGCTTTCTTT.

CDR3 region: CASNEPLNTEAFF. DNA for the CDR3: TGTGCCAGTAATGAGCCCCTGAACACTGAAGCTTTCTTT. This sequence joins TRBV19 and TRBJ1-1, with unresolved D. CDR3 length: 13 amino acids. V lost 7 bases and J lost 0, with 9 bases in between. Per the germline V gene, CDR1 is LNHDA and CDR2 is SQIVND (reference sequence).

This rearrangement joins TRBV9 to TRBJ1-1; 7 bases line up with TRBD1. Germline CDR1 and CDR2: SGDLS and YYNGEE. Trimming at V came to 5 bases and at J to 0 bases, leaving 10 bases not matched to a gene. CDR3 length: 16 amino acids. CDR3 nucleotide sequence: TGTGCCAGCAGTTTTACGACAGGGATATTGAACACTGAAGCTTTCTTT. This gives the protein CASSFTTGILNTEAFF.

This clone was seen more than once but under ten times. The V call is TRBV24-1, the J call TRBJ2-1, with 13 bases fitting TRBD2. Germline assignment: CDR1 KGHDR and CDR2 SFDVKD. J lost 7 bases, V lost 4 bases, and 12 bases had no gene match. There are 18 residues in the CDR3. Here the CDR3 reads CATSDYPDRTSGSNEQFF. The CDR3 coding sequence is TGTGCCACCAGTGACTATCCCGACCGGACTAGCGGGAGTAATGAGCAGTTCTTC.

This chain joins TRBV19 and TRBJ1-5; 9 bases agree with TRBD1. The CDR3 consists of 13 residues. The germline gives CDR1 LNHDA, CDR2 SQIVND (reference sequence). The ends lost 5 bases at V and 6 bases at J; junction bases unmatched: 2. CDR3 bases: TGTGCCAGTAGTGGGACAGGGCTTCAGCCCCAGCATTTT. Translation gives CASSGTGLQPQHF.

The chain combines TRBV3-1 (or the pseudogene TRBV3-2) with TRBJ2-7; no clear D. V lost 1 base to trimming and J lost 0 bases, with 7 bases between them. The germline V gene has CDR1 LGHDT and CDR2 YNNKEL (reference sequence). The CDR3 is 14 residues long. CDR3 bases: TGTGCCAGCAGCCAAGGGATTAGCTCCTACGAGCAGTACTTC. Protein: CASSQGISSYEQYF.

The J gene is TRBJ2-2, the V gene TRBV7-2; D is unclear. Trimming took 1 base from V and 1 from J, leaving 4 bases between them. The germline V gene encodes CDR1 SGHTA and CDR2 FQGNSA. CDR3 length: 14 amino acids. Written as DNA, the CDR3 is TGTGCCAGCAGCTTAGTGTGGAACACCGGGGAGCTGTTTTTT. Translated, it gives CASSLVWNTGELFF.